This T cell receptor (beta chain) was found in a study of beta chain features in type 1 diabetes. Background on the study: The patients were much like the healthy donors in age, gender and cell yields.

Notes on the study in general: Shorter TCRB CDR3s, moderately but significantly so, were found in Type 1 diabetes patients in all four CD4+ subsets. Fewer insertions but more deletions were seen at VDJ junctions in type 1 diabetes patients.

Germline values: CDR1 SGHTA, CDR2 FQGNSA. Trimming left V 2 bases short and J 3 bases short, with 11 bases between. The CDR3 has 15 amino acids. A few counts support this clone. The antigen remains unidentified. The authors reverse transcribed all of the isolated RNA, so sequencing captured expressed TCRB transcripts. Using immunoSEQ multiplex PCR, the repertoire was profiled, and TCRdb retains in-frame clones only, with some absent. The table shows 200,000 to 300,000 clones, with 9.5% to 13% occurring only once. This sequence joins TRBV7-2 and TRBJ2-1; D is possibly TRBD1 (6 bases). The TCR comes from a man aged 30 to 45 with type 1 diabetes. Sequencing used naive CD4+ T cells from blood. This CDR3 is CASSLIGQHYNEQFF. The CDR3 DNA reads as TGTGCCAGCAGCTTAATTGGACAGCACTACAATGAGCAGTTCTTC. The full variable domain, rest sourced from reference TRBV7-2 and TRBJ2-1, is GAGVSQSPSNKVTEKGKDVELRCDPISGHTALYWYRQSLGQGLEFLIYFQGNSAPDKSGLPSDRFSAERTGGSVSTLTIQRTQQEDSAVYLCASSLIGQHYNEQFFGPGTRLTVL.